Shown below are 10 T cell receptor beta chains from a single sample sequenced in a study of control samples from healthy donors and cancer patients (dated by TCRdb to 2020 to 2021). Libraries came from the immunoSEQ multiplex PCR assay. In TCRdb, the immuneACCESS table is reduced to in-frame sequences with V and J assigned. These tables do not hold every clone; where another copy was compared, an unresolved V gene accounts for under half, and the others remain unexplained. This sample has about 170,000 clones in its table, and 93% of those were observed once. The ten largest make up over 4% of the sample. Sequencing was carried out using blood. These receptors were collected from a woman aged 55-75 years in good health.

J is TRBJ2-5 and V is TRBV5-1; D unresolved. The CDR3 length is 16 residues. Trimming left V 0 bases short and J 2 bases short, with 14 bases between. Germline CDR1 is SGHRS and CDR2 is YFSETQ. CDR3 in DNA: TGCGCCAGCAGCTTGGATCCACTCCCCCTACAAGAGACCCAGTACTTC. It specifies CASSLDPLPLQETQYF.

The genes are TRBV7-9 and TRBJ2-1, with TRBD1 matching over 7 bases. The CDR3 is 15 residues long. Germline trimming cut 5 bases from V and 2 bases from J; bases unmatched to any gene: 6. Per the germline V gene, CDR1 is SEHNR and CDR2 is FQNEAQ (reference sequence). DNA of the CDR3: TGTGCCAGCAGCGTCGGGACAGTCACCTACAATGAGCAGTTCTTC. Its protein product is CASSVGTVTYNEQFF.

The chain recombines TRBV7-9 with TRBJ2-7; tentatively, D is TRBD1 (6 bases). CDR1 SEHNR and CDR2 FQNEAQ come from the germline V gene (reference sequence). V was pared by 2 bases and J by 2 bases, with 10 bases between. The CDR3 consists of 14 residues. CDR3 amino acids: CASSLPQGTYEQYF. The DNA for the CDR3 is TGTGCCAGCAGCTTACCTCAGGGGACCTACGAGCAGTACTTC.

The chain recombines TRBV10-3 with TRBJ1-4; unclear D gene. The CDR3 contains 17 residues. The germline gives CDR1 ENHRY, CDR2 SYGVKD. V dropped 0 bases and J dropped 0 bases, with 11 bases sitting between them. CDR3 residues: CAISESTRGATNEKLFF. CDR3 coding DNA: TGTGCCATCAGTGAGTCGACTCGAGGAGCAACTAATGAAAAACTGTTTTTT.

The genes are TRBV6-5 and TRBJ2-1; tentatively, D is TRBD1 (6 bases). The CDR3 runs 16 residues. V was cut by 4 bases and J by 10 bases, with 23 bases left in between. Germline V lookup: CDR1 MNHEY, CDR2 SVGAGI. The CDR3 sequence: CASSSESTGTSIEQFF. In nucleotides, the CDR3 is TGTGCCAGCAGTTCCGAGAGCACAGGGACCTCTATCGAGCAGTTCTTC.

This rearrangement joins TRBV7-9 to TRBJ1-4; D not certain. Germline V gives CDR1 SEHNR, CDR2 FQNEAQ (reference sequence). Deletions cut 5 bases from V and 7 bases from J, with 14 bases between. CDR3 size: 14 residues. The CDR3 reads CASSLRGIGEKLFF. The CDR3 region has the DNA TGTGCCAGCAGCCTCCGGGGAATCGGTGAAAAACTGTTTTTT. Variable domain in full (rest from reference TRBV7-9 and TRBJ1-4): DTGVSQNPRHKITKRGQNVTFRCDPISEHNRLYWYRQTLGQGPEFLTYFQNEAQLEKSRLLSDRFSAERPKGSFSTLEIQRTEQGDSAMYLCASSLRGIGEKLFFGSGTQLSVL.

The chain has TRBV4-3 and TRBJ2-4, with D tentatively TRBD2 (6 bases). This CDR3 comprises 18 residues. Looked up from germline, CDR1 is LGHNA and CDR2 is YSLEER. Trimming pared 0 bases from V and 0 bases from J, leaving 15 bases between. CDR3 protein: CASSQDPAGRLAKNIQYF. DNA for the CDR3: TGCGCCAGCAGCCAAGATCCGGCGGGACGACTAGCCAAAAACATTCAGTACTTC.

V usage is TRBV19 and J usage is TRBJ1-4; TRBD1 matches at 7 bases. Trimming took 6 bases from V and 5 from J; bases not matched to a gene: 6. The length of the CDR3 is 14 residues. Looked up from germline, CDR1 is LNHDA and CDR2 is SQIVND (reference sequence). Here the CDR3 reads CASSRQGGNEKLFF. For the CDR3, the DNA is TGTGCCAGTAGCCGACAGGGAGGAAATGAAAAACTGTTTTTT. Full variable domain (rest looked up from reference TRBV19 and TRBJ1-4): DGGITQSPKYLFRKEGQNVTLSCEQNLNHDAMYWYRQDPGQGLRLIYYSQIVNDFQKGDIAEGYSVSREKKESFPLTVTSAQKNPTAFYLCASSRQGGNEKLFFGSGTQLSVL.

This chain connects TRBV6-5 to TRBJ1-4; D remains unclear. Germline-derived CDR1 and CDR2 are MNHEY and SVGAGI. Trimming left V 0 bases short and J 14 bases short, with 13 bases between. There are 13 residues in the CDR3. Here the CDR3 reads CASSYSSRNQLFF. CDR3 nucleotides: TGTGCCAGCAGTTACTCGAGTAGAAATCAGCTGTTTTTT.

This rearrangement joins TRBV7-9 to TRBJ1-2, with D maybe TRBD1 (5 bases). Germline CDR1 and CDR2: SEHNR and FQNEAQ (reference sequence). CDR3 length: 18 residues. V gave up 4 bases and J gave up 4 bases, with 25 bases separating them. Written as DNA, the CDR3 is TGTGCCAGCAGCTCAAGCAGGGTAGGGCGGCAGGAACTCTATGGCTACACCTTC. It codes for CASSSSRVGRQELYGYTF.